This is a list of T cell receptor beta chains from one sample in a study of blood T cell repertoires in COVID-19. Produced via immunoSEQ multiplex PCR; TCRdb's table is partial and in-frame only. The sample consists of approximately 180,000 clones, 60% to 80% of them appearing once. Sequences were obtained from PBMCs or T cells enriched from blood (not recorded which). These receptors all come from a woman aged 50 to 60 who had recovered from COVID-19. Each CDR3 is given with its conserved first and last residue. The D gene is left open where the match is weak. Rows give clone size only sometimes, using once, few, many, or a class for an expanded clone.

abundance: -; j_gene: TRBJ1-1; v_gene: TRBV6-5; d_gene: -; CDR3nt: TGTGCCAGCACCACAAACAGGGACACTGAAGCTTTCTTT; CDR3aa: CASTTNRDTEAFF
abundance: many; j_gene: TRBJ1-1; v_gene: TRBV30; d_gene: -; CDR3nt: TGTGCCTGGACGACAGGCCTGATTCGTACTGAAGCTTTCTTT; CDR3aa: CAWTTGLIRTEAFF
abundance: -; j_gene: TRBJ2-2; v_gene: TRBV15; d_gene: TRBD2; CDR3nt: TGTGCCACCAGGCGGGAGGGCCGAGGCACCGGGGAGCTGTTTTTT; CDR3aa: CATRREGRGTGELFF
abundance: -; j_gene: TRBJ1-2; v_gene: TRBV12-3/TRBV12-4; d_gene: TRBD1; CDR3nt: TGTGCCAGCAGTTCAACAGGGGTTTATGGCTACACCTTC; CDR3aa: CASSSTGVYGYTF
abundance: once; j_gene: TRBJ2-1; v_gene: TRBV24-1; d_gene: -; CDR3nt: TGTGCCACCAGTGAGCGACAGGTCTCCTACAATGAGCAGTTCTTC; CDR3aa: CATSERQVSYNEQFF
abundance: -; j_gene: TRBJ2-7; v_gene: TRBV20-1; d_gene: TRBD2; CDR3nt: TGCAGTGCTAGTGGACTAGCGGGTGATTACGAGCAGTACTTC; CDR3aa: CSASGLAGDYEQYF
abundance: -; j_gene: TRBJ2-7; v_gene: TRBV6-2/TRBV6-3; d_gene: TRBD2; CDR3nt: TGTGCCAGCAGTTATTTCGGGACTAGCGGGAGCTCCTACGAGCAGTACTTC; CDR3aa: CASSYFGTSGSSYEQYF
abundance: -; j_gene: TRBJ2-1; v_gene: TRBV24-1; d_gene: TRBD1; CDR3nt: TGTGCCACCAGTGATTTAAAATGGCGGGCCGGGACAGGGGGCAATGAGCAGTTCTTC; CDR3aa: CATSDLKWRAGTGGNEQFF
abundance: -; j_gene: TRBJ2-1; v_gene: TRBV19; d_gene: TRBD2; CDR3nt: TGTGCCAGTAGTATCAAGGCGGGAGGGCCAGTTGAGCAGTTCTTC; CDR3aa: CASSIKAGGPVEQFF
abundance: -; j_gene: TRBJ2-1; v_gene: TRBV5-4; d_gene: TRBD2; CDR3nt: TGTGCCAGCAGCTTGGGCACTAGCGCGGGTTACAATGAGCAGTTCTTC; CDR3aa: CASSLGTSAGYNEQFF
abundance: few; j_gene: TRBJ1-2; v_gene: TRBV7-8; d_gene: -; CDR3nt: TGTGCCAGCAGCTTAGATTACACTAACTATGGCTACACCTTC; CDR3aa: CASSLDYTNYGYTF
abundance: -; j_gene: TRBJ1-4; v_gene: TRBV19; d_gene: -; CDR3nt: TGTGCCAGTAGTAACACCGGGGCAACTAATGAAAAACTGTTTTTT; CDR3aa: CASSNTGATNEKLFF
abundance: -; j_gene: TRBJ1-6; v_gene: TRBV9; d_gene: TRBD1; CDR3nt: TGTGCCAGCAGCGTAGTGGGGGACAGCAATTCACCCCTCCACTTT; CDR3aa: CASSVVGDSNSPLHF
abundance: -; j_gene: TRBJ1-1; v_gene: TRBV18; d_gene: TRBD1; CDR3nt: TGTGCCAGCTCACCCACAAACTCGGACAGGGAAGCTTTCTTT; CDR3aa: CASSPTNSDREAFF
abundance: few; j_gene: TRBJ2-2; v_gene: TRBV2; d_gene: TRBD1; CDR3nt: TGTGCCAGCAGTCCAACCCTAAGACCGGGACAGGGGACCGGGGAGCTGTTTTTT; CDR3aa: CASSPTLRPGQGTGELFF
abundance: -; j_gene: TRBJ2-2; v_gene: TRBV6-4; d_gene: -; CDR3nt: TGTGCCAGCAGTCGGGCGAACACCGGGGAGCTGTTTTTT; CDR3aa: CASSRANTGELFF
abundance: few; j_gene: TRBJ1-2; v_gene: TRBV2; d_gene: TRBD1; CDR3nt: TGTGCCAGCAGGCCGGGGGCAGGGGGGATCCTTGGCTACACCTTC; CDR3aa: CASRPGAGGILGYTF
abundance: once; j_gene: TRBJ2-2; v_gene: TRBV11-1; d_gene: -; CDR3nt: TGTGCCAGCAGCTTCTCCGACACACGAGGGACCGGGGAGCTGTTTTTT; CDR3aa: CASSFSDTRGTGELFF
abundance: -; j_gene: TRBJ1-1; v_gene: TRBV27; d_gene: -; CDR3nt: TGTGCCAGCAGGCCTCCGACGGGGTGGAACACTGAAGCTTTCTTT; CDR3aa: CASRPPTGWNTEAFF
abundance: -; j_gene: TRBJ2-1; v_gene: TRBV18; d_gene: TRBD1; CDR3nt: TGTGCCAGCTCACCCAGAGACAGGGGCTATGAGCAGTTCTTC; CDR3aa: CASSPRDRGYEQFF